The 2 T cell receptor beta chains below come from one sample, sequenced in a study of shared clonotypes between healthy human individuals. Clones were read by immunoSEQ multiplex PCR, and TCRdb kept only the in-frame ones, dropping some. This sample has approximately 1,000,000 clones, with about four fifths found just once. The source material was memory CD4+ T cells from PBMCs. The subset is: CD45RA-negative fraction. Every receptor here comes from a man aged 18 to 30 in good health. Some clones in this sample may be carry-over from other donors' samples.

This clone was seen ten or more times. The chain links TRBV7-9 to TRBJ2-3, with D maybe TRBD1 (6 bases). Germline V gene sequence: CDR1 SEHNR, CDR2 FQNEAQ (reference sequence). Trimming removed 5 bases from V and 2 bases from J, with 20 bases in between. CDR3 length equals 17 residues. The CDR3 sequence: CASSPGTKNTYTDTQYF. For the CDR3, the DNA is TGTGCCAGCAGCCCTGGGACAAAAAATACGTACACAGATACGCAGTATTTT.

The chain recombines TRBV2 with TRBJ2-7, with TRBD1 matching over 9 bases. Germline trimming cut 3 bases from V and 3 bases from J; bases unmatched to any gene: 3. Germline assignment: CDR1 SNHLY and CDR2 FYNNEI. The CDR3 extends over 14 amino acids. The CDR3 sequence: CASSDRTGVYEQYF. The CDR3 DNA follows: TGTGCCAGCAGTGATCGGACAGGGGTCTACGAGCAGTACTTC.